The sequence of this T cell receptor (beta chain) was determined in a study of cytomegalovirus exposure and HLA in healthy donors. The study, taken as a whole, reports: Specificity for CMV antigens was confirmed in vitro for a few of the CMV-associated chains. TCR sequences were mostly rare, though some public TCRs occurred in many donors. Earlier analysis found most TCR beta V segments productive about 90% or about 30% of the time. As a later analysis showed, a missense DCLRE1C variant was linked to trimming of TCR beta V- and J-genes.

Primers: 60 Vbeta forward and 13 Jbeta reverse. Using immunoSEQ multiplex PCR, the repertoire was profiled, and TCRdb retains in-frame clones only, with some absent. The sample table sets out tens of thousands of clones. The CDR3 has 16 residues. Germline lookup yields CDR1 SEHNR and CDR2 FQNEAQ (reference sequence). The J segment lost 4 bases and the V segment lost 6 bases, leaving 11 bases of the junction unmatched. A note on this clone: What it binds is unknown.

V gene TRBV7-9 combines with J gene TRBJ2-1; TRBD2 agrees at 8 bases. Sequencing was done on a sample of PBMCs. This sequence originates from a woman aged 45-65 years in good health and CMV-seropositive. This CDR3 is CASSRLAGGLYNEQFF. DNA of the CDR3: TGTGCCAGCAGTAGACTGGCGGGAGGACTTTACAATGAGCAGTTCTTC. Full variable domain (rest looked up from reference TRBV7-9 and TRBJ2-1): DTGVSQNPRHKITKRGQNVTFRCDPISEHNRLYWYRQTLGQGPEFLTYFQNEAQLEKSRLLSDRFSAERPKGSFSTLEIQRTEQGDSAMYLCASSRLAGGLYNEQFFGPGTRLTVL.